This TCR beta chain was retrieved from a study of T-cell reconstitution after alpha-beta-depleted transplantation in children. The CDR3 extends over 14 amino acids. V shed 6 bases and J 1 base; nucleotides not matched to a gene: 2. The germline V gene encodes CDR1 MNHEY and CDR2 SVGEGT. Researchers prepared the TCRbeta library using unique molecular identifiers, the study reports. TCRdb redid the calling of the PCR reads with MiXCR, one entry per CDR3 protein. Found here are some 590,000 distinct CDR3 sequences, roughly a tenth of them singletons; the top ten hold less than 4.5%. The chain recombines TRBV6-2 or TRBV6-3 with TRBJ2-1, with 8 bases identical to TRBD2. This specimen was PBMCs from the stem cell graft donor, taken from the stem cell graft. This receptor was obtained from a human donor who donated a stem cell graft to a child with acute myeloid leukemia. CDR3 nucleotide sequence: TGTGCCAGCAGAGGCGGGGGGTCCTACAATGAGCAGTTCTTC. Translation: CASRGGGSYNEQFF.